This TCR beta chain emerged from a study of PD-1 blockade in mismatch repair-deficient tumors. Germline CDR1 reads MGHRA; CDR2 reads YSYEKL. The CDR3 covers 13 residues. With 1 base removed from V and 4 bases from J, the gap between germline ends came to 8 bases. This table comes from immunoSEQ multiplex PCR, and its TCRdb copy is limited to in-frame clones, with some not included. The sample records fewer than 100,000 clones, 65% to 85% being singletons. The rearrangement uses TRBV4-1 and TRBJ2-7; no firm D call. This material consisted of peripheral blood, taken 12 weeks after starting pembrolizumab. The receptor was isolated from an adult with mismatch repair-deficient cancer. The CDR3: CASSQVYGYEQYF. CDR3 DNA: TGCGCCAGCAGCCAAGTATACGGTTACGAGCAGTACTTC.